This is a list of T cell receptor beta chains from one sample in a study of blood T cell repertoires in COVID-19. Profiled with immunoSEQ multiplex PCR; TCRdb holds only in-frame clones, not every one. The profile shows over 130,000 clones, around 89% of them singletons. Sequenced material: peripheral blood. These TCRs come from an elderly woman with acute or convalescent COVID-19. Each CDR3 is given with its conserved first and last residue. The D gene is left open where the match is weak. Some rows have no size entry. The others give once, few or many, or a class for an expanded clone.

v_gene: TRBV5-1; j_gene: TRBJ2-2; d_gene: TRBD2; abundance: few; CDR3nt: TGCGCCAGCAGCTTGTTTTCTAGCGGGAACACCGGGGAGCTGTTTTTT; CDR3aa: CASSLFSSGNTGELFF
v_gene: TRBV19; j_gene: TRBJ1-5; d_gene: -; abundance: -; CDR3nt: TGTGCCAGTAGTACGACAGACGGCGGCAATCAGCCCCAGCATTTT; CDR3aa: CASSTTDGGNQPQHF
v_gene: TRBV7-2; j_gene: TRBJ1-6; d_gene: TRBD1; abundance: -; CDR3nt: TGTGCCAGCAGCTTATTCCAGGGGGCGTATTCACCCCTCCACTTT; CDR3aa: CASSLFQGAYSPLHF
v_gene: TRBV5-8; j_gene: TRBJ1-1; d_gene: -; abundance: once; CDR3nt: TGTGCCAGCAGCTTGGGGACTGCGGCGCGGAGCACTGAAGCTTTCTTT; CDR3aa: CASSLGTAARSTEAFF
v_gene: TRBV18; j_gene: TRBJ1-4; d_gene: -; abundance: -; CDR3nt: TGTGCCAGCTCACCACCGTCACAGTTTAATGAAAAACTGTTTTTT; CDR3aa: CASSPPSQFNEKLFF
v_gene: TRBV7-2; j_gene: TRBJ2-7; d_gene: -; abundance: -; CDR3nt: TGTGCCAGCAGCTTAGAGCCCCTGTCCGCCTACGAGCAGTACTTC; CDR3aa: CASSLEPLSAYEQYF
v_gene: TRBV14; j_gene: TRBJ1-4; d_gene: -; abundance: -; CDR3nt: TGTGCCAGCAGCTTCCGACAGGTGGTGAAGGGGGAAAAACTGTTTTTT; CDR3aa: CASSFRQVVKGEKLFF
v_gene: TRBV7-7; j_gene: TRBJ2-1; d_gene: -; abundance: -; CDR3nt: TGTGCTAGCAGCTTAGGGGCAGGGGCCTACAATGAGCAGTTCTTC; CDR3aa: CASSLGAGAYNEQFF
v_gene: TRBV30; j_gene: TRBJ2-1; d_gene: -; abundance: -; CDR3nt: TGTGCCTGGCAGGGGAGCTCCTACAATGAGCAGTTCTTC; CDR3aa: CAWQGSSYNEQFF
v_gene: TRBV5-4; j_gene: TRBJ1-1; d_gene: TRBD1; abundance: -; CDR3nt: TGTGCCAGCAGCTCGACAGGGGAAGCTTTCTTT; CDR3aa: CASSSTGEAFF
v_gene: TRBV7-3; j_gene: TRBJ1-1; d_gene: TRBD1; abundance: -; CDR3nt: TGTGCCAGCAGGAGGGACAGAAACACTGAAGCTTTCTTT; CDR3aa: CASRRDRNTEAFF
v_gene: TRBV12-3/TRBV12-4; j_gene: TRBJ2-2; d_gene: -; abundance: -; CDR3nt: TGTGCCAGCAGCCGCCTAAGAGCCGGGGAGCTGTTTTTT; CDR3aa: CASSRLRAGELFF
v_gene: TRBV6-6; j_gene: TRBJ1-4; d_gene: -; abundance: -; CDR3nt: TGTGCCAGCAGTGGTCTCAGGGGTGAAAAACTGTTTTTT; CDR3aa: CASSGLRGEKLFF
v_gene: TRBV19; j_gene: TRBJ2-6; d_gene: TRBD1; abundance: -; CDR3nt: TGTGCCAGTAGTATTAGACAGGGGGCAGGTGCTGGGGCCAACGTCCTGACTTTC; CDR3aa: CASSIRQGAGAGANVLTF
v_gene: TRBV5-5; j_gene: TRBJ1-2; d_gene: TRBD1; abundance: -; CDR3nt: TGTGCCAGCAGCTTGGTAAGGGGGCAGGAAAGCTACACCTTC; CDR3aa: CASSLVRGQESYTF
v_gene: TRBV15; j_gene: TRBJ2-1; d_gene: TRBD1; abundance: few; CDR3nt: TGTGCCACCAGCTCGGACAGGGGCATCGTAAATGAGCAGTTCTTC; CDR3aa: CATSSDRGIVNEQFF
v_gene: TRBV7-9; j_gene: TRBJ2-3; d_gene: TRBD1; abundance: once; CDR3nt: TGTGCCAGCAGCTTAGGGGGGGACAGGACTTATAACACAGATACGCAGTATTTT; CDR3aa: CASSLGGDRTYNTDTQYF
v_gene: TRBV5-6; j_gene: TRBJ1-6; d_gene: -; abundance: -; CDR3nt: TGTGCCAGCAGCTTGGAACGGGAGTCACCCCTCCACTTT; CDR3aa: CASSLERESPLHF
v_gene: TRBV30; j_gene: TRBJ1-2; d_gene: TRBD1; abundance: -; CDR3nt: TGTGCCTCTCCCGGGACAGACTATGGCTACACCTTC; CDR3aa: CASPGTDYGYTF
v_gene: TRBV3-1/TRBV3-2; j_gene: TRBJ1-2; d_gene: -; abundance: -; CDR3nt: TGTGCCAGCAGCTACTACAGGGTCTATGATAAAGCTAACTATGGCTACACCTTC; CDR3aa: CASSYYRVYDKANYGYTF
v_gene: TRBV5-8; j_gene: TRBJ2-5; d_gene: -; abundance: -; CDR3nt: TGTGCCAGCAGCTTCGGGACACGACAAGAGACCCAGTACTTC; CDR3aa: CASSFGTRQETQYF
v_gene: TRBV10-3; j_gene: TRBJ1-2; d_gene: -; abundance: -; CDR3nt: TGTGCCATCAGGGGCAGGGAACACTATGGCTACACCTTC; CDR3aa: CAIRGREHYGYTF
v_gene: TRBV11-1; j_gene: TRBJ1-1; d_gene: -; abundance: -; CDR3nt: TGTGCCAGCAGCTTAGCAGGGGTCCCTGAAGCTTTCTTT; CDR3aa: CASSLAGVPEAFF
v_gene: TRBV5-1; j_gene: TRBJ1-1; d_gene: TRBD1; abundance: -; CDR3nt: TGCGCCAGCAGCGAACGGACAGGGAGAGGCACTGAAGCTTTCTTT; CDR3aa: CASSERTGRGTEAFF
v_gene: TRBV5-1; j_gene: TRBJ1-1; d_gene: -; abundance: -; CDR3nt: TGCGCCAGCAGCTTGGCGGACAGTCACACTGAAGCTTTCTTT; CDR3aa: CASSLADSHTEAFF
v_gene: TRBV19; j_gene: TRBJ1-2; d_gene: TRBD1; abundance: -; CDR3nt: TGTGCCAGTGGGATGGGACAGGCTGCTAATGGCTACACCTTC; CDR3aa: CASGMGQAANGYTF
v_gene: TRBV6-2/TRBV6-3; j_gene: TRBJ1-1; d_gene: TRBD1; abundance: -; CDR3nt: TGTGCCAGCAGTTCACACCCCGGGGACAGGGTTGGGAACACTGAAGCTTTCTTT; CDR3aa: CASSSHPGDRVGNTEAFF
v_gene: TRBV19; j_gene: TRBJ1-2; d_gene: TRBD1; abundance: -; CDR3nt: TGTGCCAGTAGTGAGACGACAGGGCGTGGCTATGGCTACACCTTC; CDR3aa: CASSETTGRGYGYTF
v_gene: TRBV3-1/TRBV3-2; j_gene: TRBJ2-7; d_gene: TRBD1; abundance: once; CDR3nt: TGTGCCAGCAGCCAATTCCCAGGGCAGGGGGAAGAGCAGTACTTC; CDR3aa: CASSQFPGQGEEQYF
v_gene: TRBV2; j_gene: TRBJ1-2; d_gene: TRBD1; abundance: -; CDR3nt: TGTGCCAGCGTTTCCAAGGGCACAGGGGCTGGCTACACCTTC; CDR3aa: CASVSKGTGAGYTF
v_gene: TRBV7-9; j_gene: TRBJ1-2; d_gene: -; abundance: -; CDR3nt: TGTGCCAGCAGCCCCCTTGGAGGGAATGACTATGGCTACACCTTC; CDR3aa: CASSPLGGNDYGYTF
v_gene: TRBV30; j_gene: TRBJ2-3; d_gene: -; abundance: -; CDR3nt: TGTGCCTGGAGGGCTCTTAGCACAGATACGCAGTATTTT; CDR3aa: CAWRALSTDTQYF
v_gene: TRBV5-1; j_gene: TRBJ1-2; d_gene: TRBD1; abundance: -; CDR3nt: TGCGCCAGCAACACGGGACAGGGGGCTTCGGATGGCTACACCTTC; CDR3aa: CASNTGQGASDGYTF
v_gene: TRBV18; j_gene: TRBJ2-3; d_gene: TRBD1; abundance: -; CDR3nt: TGTGCCAGCTCGCTCAGGGGGCGTACAGATACGCAGTATTTT; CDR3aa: CASSLRGRTDTQYF
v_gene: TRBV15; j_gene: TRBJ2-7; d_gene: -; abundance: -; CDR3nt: TGTGCCACCAGCAGAGACAGGGGACCCTACGAGCAGTACTTC; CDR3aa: CATSRDRGPYEQYF
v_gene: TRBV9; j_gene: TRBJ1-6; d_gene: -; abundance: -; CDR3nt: TGTGCCAGCAGCGCGACCGGGACAAGGTCACCCCTCCACTTT; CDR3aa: CASSATGTRSPLHF
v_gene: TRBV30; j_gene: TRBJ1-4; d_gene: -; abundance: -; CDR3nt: TGTGCCTGGAGTGTACAAGGGGAGGGTGAAAAACTGTTTTTT; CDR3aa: CAWSVQGEGEKLFF
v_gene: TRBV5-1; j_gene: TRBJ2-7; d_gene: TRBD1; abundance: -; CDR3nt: TGCGCCAGCAGCCCGACAGGGGGCTCCGACGAGCAGTACTTC; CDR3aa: CASSPTGGSDEQYF
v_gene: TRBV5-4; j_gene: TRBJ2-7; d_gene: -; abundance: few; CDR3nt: TGTGCCAGCAGCTTGGTGGGGGGCGAGCAGTACTTC; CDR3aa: CASSLVGGEQYF
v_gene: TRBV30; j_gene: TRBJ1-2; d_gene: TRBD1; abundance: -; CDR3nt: TGTGCCTGGAGTTTAACTGGGGACAGTTACACCTTC; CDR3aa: CAWSLTGDSYTF
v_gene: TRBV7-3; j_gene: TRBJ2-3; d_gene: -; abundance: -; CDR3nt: TGTGCCAGCAGCTTAACCCCTACCGGGGTCAGCACAGATACGCAGTATTTT; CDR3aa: CASSLTPTGVSTDTQYF
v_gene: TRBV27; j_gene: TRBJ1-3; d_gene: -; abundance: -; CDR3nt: TGTGCCAGCAGCAAGAGGGGGACCCGGGGCACCATATATTTT; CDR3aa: CASSKRGTRGTIYF
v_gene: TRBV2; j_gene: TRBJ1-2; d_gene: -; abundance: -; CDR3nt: TGTGCCAGCAGGTCTCGAGGGCCCTTATATGGCTACACCTTC; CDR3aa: CASRSRGPLYGYTF
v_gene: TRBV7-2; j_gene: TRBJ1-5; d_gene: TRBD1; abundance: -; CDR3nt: TGTGCCAGCAGCTGGGACAGGAGTCAGCCCCAGCATTTT; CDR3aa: CASSWDRSQPQHF
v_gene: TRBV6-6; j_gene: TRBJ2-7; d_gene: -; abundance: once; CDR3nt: TGTGCCAGCAGTGGCGGGGACGGCAACTCCTACGAGCAGTACTTC; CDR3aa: CASSGGDGNSYEQYF
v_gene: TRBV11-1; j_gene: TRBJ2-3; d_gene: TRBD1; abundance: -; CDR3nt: TGTGCCAGCAGCTCTAGACAGGGACGCACAGATACGCAGTATTTT; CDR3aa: CASSSRQGRTDTQYF
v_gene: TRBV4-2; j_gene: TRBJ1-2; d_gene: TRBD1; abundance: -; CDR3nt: TGTGCCAGCAGCCAAGACGTGACAGGGGGCTATGGCTACACCTTC; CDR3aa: CASSQDVTGGYGYTF
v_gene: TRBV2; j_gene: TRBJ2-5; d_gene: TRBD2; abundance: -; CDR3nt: TGTGCCAGCAAGACCATCCTAGCGGCCCAAGAGACCCAGTACTTC; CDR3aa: CASKTILAAQETQYF
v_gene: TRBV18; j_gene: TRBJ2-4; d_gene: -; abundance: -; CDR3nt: TGTGCCAGCTCGGCCGACATCGCCAAAAACATTCAGTACTTC; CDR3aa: CASSADIAKNIQYF
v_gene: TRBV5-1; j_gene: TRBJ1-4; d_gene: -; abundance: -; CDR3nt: TGCGCCAGCAGCTTGGAGCGGGGTGAAAAACTGTTTTTT; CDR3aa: CASSLERGEKLFF
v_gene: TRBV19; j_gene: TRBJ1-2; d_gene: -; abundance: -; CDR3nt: TGTGCCAGTAGTATAAACAGAAGCTATGGCTACACCTTC; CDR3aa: CASSINRSYGYTF
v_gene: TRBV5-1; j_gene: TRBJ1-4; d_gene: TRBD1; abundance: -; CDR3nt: TGCGCCAGCAGCCCAGACAGGGCCCTTGTTGAAAAACTGTTTTTT; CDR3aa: CASSPDRALVEKLFF
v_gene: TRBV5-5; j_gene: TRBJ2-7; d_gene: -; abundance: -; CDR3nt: TGTGCCAGCAGCTTGGAGGCACAGGCCTACGAGCAGTACTTC; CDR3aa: CASSLEAQAYEQYF
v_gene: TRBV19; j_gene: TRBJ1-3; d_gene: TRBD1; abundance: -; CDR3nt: TGTGCCAGTAGTAGGGGGACAGGACCTGAAAACACCATATATTTT; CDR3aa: CASSRGTGPENTIYF
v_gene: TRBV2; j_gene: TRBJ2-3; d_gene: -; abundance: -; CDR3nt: TGTGCCAGCAGTGGTGACGAGGATCACCTCGGGACAGATACGCAGTATTTT; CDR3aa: CASSGDEDHLGTDTQYF
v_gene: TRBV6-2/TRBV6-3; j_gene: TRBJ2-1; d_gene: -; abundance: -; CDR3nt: TGTGCCAGCAGTTATGTGAGCATGGCAGGGGTAGGCGATGAGCAGTTCTTC; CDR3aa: CASSYVSMAGVGDEQFF
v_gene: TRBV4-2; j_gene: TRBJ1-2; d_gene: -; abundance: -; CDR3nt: TGTGCCAGCAGCCAGTCAGGGGTAGGCTACACCTTC; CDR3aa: CASSQSGVGYTF
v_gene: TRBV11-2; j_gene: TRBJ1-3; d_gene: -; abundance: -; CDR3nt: TGTGCCAGCAGCCAACACTCTGGAAACACCATATATTTT; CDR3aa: CASSQHSGNTIYF
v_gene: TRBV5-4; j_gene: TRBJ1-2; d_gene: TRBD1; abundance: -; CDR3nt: TGTGCCAGCAGCCTGATCGGGACAGGGCACTATGGCTACACCTTC; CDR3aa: CASSLIGTGHYGYTF
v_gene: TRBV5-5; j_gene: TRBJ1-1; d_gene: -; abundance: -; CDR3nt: TGTGCCAGCACCCCTTTACCAGGGAACACTGAAGCTTTCTTT; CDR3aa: CASTPLPGNTEAFF